The 9 T cell receptor beta chains below all came from one sample that was sequenced in a study of blood T cell repertoires in COVID-19. Repertoires were generated with immunoSEQ multiplex PCR, while TCRdb's copy carries only in-frame clones and drops some. This table holds 20,000 to 25,000 clones, approximately 80% found once. Specimen: peripheral blood. Source of these receptors: a man between 70 and 80 years old with acute or convalescent COVID-19.

V gene TRBV29-1 combines with J gene TRBJ1-2; D gene unclear. V shed 2 bases and J shed 4 bases, with 14 bases lying between them. Germline V gene lookup returns CDR1 SQVTM and CDR2 ANQGSEA. There are 14 residues in the CDR3. The CDR3 DNA sequence: TGCAGCGTTGAAAGGGAGCAGTTAAGCTATGGCTACACCTTC. Translation: CSVEREQLSYGYTF.

This chain uses TRBV7-3 with TRBJ2-1; weak D call: TRBD1 (6 bases). The length of the CDR3 is 14 residues. The germline CDR1 and CDR2 sequences are SGHTA and FQGTGA. V was clipped by 3 bases and J by 5 bases, with 11 bases between them. The CDR3 bases are TGTGCCAGCAGCTTGCAGGGGAAGCACAATGAGCAGTTCTTC. The encoded protein is CASSLQGKHNEQFF.

The chain employs TRBV5-1 and TRBJ1-2, with a tentative D call TRBD1 (6 bases). Germline lookup yields CDR1 SGHRS and CDR2 YFSETQ. Trimming removed 4 bases at V and 8 bases at J, with 12 bases between. The CDR3 has 12 amino acids. The chain's CDR3 is CASSQDSSGYTF. The CDR3 nucleotides are TGCGCCAGCAGCCAGGACAGCAGCGGCTACACCTTC.

Here the CDR3 DNA reads TGTGCCATCCAACCTAGCGCCCAAGAGACCCAGTACTTC. This sequence encodes CAIQPSAQETQYF. V is TRBV10-3 and J is TRBJ2-5; D may be TRBD2 (6 bases). Trimming stripped 8 bases from V and 1 base from J, with 11 bases between. The germline V gene encodes CDR1 ENHRY and CDR2 SYGVKD. CDR3 length: 13 residues.

This clone was recorded a few times. The V call is TRBV5-1, the J call TRBJ2-2; 7 bases fit TRBD2. The CDR3 runs to 15 residues. V lost 4 bases to trimming and J lost 4 bases; unmatched junction nucleotides: 7. Germline CDR1 reads SGHRS; CDR2 reads YFSETQ. CDR3: CASSRTSDPTGELFF. DNA for the CDR3: TGCGCCAGCAGCCGTACTAGCGACCCCACCGGGGAGCTGTTTTTT.

This rearrangement joins TRBV7-2 to TRBJ1-1; TRBD1 matches at 11 bases. The germline V gene encodes CDR1 SGHTA and CDR2 FQGNSA. V dropped 7 bases and J dropped 1; count of bases not matched to a gene: 14. The CDR3 totals 18 residues. The CDR3 DNA follows: TGTGCCAGCAACAAAGAATGGGGGACAGGGGGAGCGAACACTGAAGCTTTCTTT. This encodes CASNKEWGTGGANTEAFF.

This clone has a handful of counts. The chain uses TRBV30 and TRBJ1-5; D is ambiguous. V gave up 1 base and J gave up 5 bases, with 9 bases separating them. The length of the CDR3 is 13 residues. Per germline, CDR1 GTSNPN and CDR2 SVGIG (reference sequence). The CDR3 sequence is CAWSDNPDQPQHF. CDR3 coding DNA: TGTGCCTGGAGTGATAATCCCGATCAGCCCCAGCATTTT.

This clone appeared once. The chain recombines TRBV2 with TRBJ2-5; 8 bases fit TRBD1. V shed 1 base and J 14 bases; nucleotides not matched to a gene: 9. The CDR3 covers 13 residues. Germline V gene data show CDR1 as SNHLY and CDR2 as FYNNEI. The CDR3 is CASSEEGRDRSYF. CDR3 coding DNA: TGTGCCAGCAGTGAAGAGGGGCGGGACAGGTCCTACTTC.

The rearrangement uses TRBV18 and TRBJ1-5, with 8 nucleotides matching TRBD1. V shed 3 bases and J 8 bases; nucleotides not matched to a gene: 9. The CDR3 has 15 amino acids. Per the germline V gene, CDR1 is KGHSH and CDR2 is LQKENI. The CDR3 coding sequence is TGTGCCAGCTCACCCGGAGCAGGGGGCATGGAGCCCCAGCATTTT. Protein: CASSPGAGGMEPQHF.